The clone carrying this T cell receptor (beta chain) was seen only a few times. As yet, its antigen is unknown. This CDR3 contains 17 residues. Germline V gene sequence: CDR1 LNHNV, CDR2 YYDKDF (reference sequence). V lost 0 bases and J 1 base, leaving 13 bases between the germline ends. A minimum of 7 million PBMCs was isolated per sample. For the second PCR, which ran for roughly 7 to 11 cycles, a sample-barcoded 5' primer and a J-beta primer mix were used. Every cDNA was tagged by a template-switch adaptor with 12 random nucleotides. TCRdb independently ran MiXCR on the 5' RACE reads; one entry per CDR3 protein. The data show 1.6 million or so distinct CDR3 sequences, about 31% seen once. The data are from a study of blood T cells in healthy people across ages. Whole-study findings and limits: Naive T cell percentage showed a strong correlation with the diversity of TCR beta. Getting older went along with TCR beta diversity per million T cells dropping roughly linearly.

Sequenced material: blood. The clonotype was recovered from a woman aged 25 to 39 in good health. The chain is built from TRBV15 and TRBJ2-1; D gene uncertain. Here the CDR3 reads CATSRDSGGLSYNEQFF. In nucleotides, the CDR3 is TGTGCCACCAGCAGAGATTCTGGCGGATTATCCTACAATGAGCAGTTCTTC.